This T cell receptor beta chain was obtained from a study of T cells after yellow fever vaccination. About the study: Where fractions had low cell numbers, libraries were prepared from them with the SMART-Seq v4 Ultra Low Input RNA kit. The study, taken as a whole, reports: Post-booster samples contained most primary-vaccination clones (about 95% CD4, less than 90% CD8). Abundant bulk-derived clonotypes could contaminate FACS-sorted repertoires. The secondary response was weaker but peaked faster, day 5 versus 15.

Unmatched junction bases numbered 7, after V lost 1 base and J lost 6 bases. CDR1 and CDR2 (germline): SGHTA, FQGTGA. The CDR3 contains 15 residues. One entry per CDR3 protein results from TCRdb running MiXCR on the 5' RACE reads. Seen here are about 50,000 distinct CDR3 sequences, roughly 6.9% observed once, and the top ten hold approximately 41%. This clonotype came up a few times. Its specificity is unknown. The TCR was taken from a man younger than 30 who received the YFV17D yellow fever vaccine. This chain uses TRBV7-3 with TRBJ2-3; 7 bases fit TRBD1. The sample in question was CD8+ T cells sorted from PBMCs, obtained on the day of the first yellow fever vaccination. Here the CDR3 reads CASSLRTGQDDTQYF. The CDR3 DNA reads as TGTGCCAGCAGCTTAAGGACAGGACAAGATGATACGCAGTATTTT. Based on the CDR3 plus reference TRBV7-3 and TRBJ2-3, the full variable domain is GAGVSQTPSNKVTEKGKYVELRCDPISGHTALYWYRQSLGQGPEFLIYFQGTGAADDSGLPNDRFFAVRPEGSVSTLKIQRTERGDSAVYLCASSLRTGQDDTQYFGPGTRLTVL.